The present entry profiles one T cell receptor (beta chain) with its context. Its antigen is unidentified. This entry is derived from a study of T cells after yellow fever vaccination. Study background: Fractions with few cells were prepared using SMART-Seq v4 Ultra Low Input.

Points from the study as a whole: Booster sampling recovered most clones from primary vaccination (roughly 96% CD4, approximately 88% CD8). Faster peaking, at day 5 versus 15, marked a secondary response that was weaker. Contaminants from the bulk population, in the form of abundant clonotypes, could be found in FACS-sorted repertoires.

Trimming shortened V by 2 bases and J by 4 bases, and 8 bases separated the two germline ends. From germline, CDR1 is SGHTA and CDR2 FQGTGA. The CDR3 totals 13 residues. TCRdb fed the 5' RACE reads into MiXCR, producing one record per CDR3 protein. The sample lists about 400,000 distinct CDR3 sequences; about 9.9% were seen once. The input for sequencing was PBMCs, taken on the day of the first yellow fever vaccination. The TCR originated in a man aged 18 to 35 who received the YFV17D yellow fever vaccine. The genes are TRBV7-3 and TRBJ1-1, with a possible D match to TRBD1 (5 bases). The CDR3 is CASSLSRVTEAFF. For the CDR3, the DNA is TGTGCCAGCAGCTTATCCAGGGTCACTGAAGCTTTCTTT.